This T cell receptor (beta chain) originates from a study of T cell responses to AZD1222 COVID-19 vaccine. Germline loops: CDR1 KGHDR, CDR2 SFDVKD. This CDR3 comprises 13 residues. V shed 9 bases and J shed 2 bases, with 11 bases lying between them. Clones were read by immunoSEQ multiplex PCR, and TCRdb kept only the in-frame ones, dropping some. Of fewer than 110,000 clones in the sample, 87% were seen once. The sample consisted of peripheral blood, taken on day 0 of AZD1222 vaccination. V is TRBV24-1 and J is TRBJ2-3; D not certain. This TCR came from an adult in good health. CDR3 loop: CATAPANTDTQYF. DNA of the CDR3: TGTGCCACCGCCCCGGCCAACACAGATACGCAGTATTTT.